This T cell receptor (beta chain) was identified in a study of cytomegalovirus exposure and HLA in healthy donors (dated by TCRdb to the late 2010s). Regarding the study in general: According to an earlier analysis of 587 of the donors, some 180 million T cells yielded some 110 million unique TCR beta sequences and around 300 Gb of sequence data. Of the roughly 420 genotyped donors, over 80% were placed in the genetic ancestry cluster associated with self-reported Caucasian donors. An early release that covered about 640 HLA-typed donors contained about 300 gigabases of sequencing data and tens of millions of unique TCR sequences. The study used immunosequencing to profile the T cell repertoires of 666 subjects and linked those repertoires to cytomegalovirus serostatus. The study was designed to test whether signatures of past pathogen exposure could be identified by cataloging public T cell receptors. Typing coverage differed by locus: A, B, C, DRB1 and DQB1 were typed in roughly 620-640 donors, DQA1 in around 500, DPA1 in approximately 610, and DPB1 in 400 to 490. Every repertoire in the discovery cohort had been generated on one and the same sequencing platform. High-throughput TCR immunosequencing, statistical association of individual TCRs with disease status, and machine learning were combined to predict cytomegalovirus infection status. In a later genetic analysis, genome-wide SNP genotypes for about three fifths of the roughly 670 donors were used, and that subset was treated as a discovery cohort. The later analysis used no new phenotypic data to find candidate immune exposures, relying instead on TCR beta sequences and their occurrence across donors. Among 398 genotyped donors of the cohort, an average of around 250,000 unique TCR beta nucleotide sequences was sequenced per donor, of which roughly 17% were non-productive. In an earlier analysis of a few hundred of the donors, high-throughput TCR beta sequencing was used to judge whether each TCR beta V gene segment behaved as functional or pseudogenic. Roughly five DR-DQ haplotypes were handled as single units for association and clustering, since linkage in the cohort was strong. Besides the first cohort of around 670 subjects, a separate validation cohort made up of roughly 120 different subjects was used. A later analysis re-examined previously published TCR beta repertoires from around 670 donors and added high-resolution HLA genotyping to investigate patterns of TCR occurrence. Donor age, sex, ethnicity and CMV serostatus were compiled together with the repertoire data. Class I and class II HLA loci were covered by the typing at four-digit resolution. The study at large found these results: In a later analysis, most CMV-associated TCR beta chains were found to appear HLA-restricted, with HLA associations seemingly driven largely by CMV exposure. Linkage disequilibrium might explain the correlated functional status among segregating V segments, but an unknown experimental factor could not be excluded. A total of some 180 TCR beta chains were listed by the study as associated with cytomegalovirus. In this cohort, only TCR beta chains were sequenced, and detectable features were limited by the absence of alpha or paired-chain data. The sequencing pipeline was judged likely to have produced a cluster of highly shared sequence variants as a technical artifact. Across donors, most TCR sequences were observed very rarely, whereas some public TCRs were present in many individuals. The earlier analysis of 450 to 700 of the donors excluded approximately 17 rarely observed V segments, including chromosome 9 orphons, because counts were too low. In a later genetic analysis, a missense DCLRE1C variant was associated with V-gene and J-gene trimming of TCR beta chains, and the association was replicated in an independent cohort. Immune exposure information for the cohort was limited to CMV serostatus. A further reported finding was that TCR beta sequences accurately predicted the HLA-A and HLA-B alleles for most subjects in the first cohort. The classifier was reported to diagnose cytomegalovirus status with high specificity and sensitivity in both the original cohort and the validation cohort. In a later analysis, HLA-associated TCR beta chains were found to be more clonally expanded and to have lower generation probabilities than equally common non-associated chains. Presence/absence analyses assumed roughly uniform sequencing depth across donors, an assumption that may not hold. When HLA alleles, especially DR and DQ, strongly co-occurred, attributing TCR associations to individual alleles was difficult. A later analysis found that TCR association rates varied across HLA loci, with DRB1 alleles showing the most associated TCRs and HLA-C alleles the fewest. Because HLA typing was unavailable for some donors at each locus, only the typed subset was used in association tests. In an earlier analysis of 587 of the donors, most TCR beta V segments appeared in productive rearrangements about 90% or about 30% of the time, broadly matching IMGT annotations. A few of the identified cytomegalovirus-associated TCR beta chains were confirmed in vitro to be specific for cytomegalovirus antigens. Specific HLA alleles were associated with roughly 16,000 TCR beta sequences at a false discovery rate of 0.05 in a later analysis. It was suggested by the authors that the approach could potentially be generalized to other disease states and immunological phenotypes. In a later genetic analysis, fewer N-insertions in productive TCRs were reported among donors in an Asian-associated ancestry cluster than the approximately 710-donor mean. According to a later analysis, parvovirus B19, influenza, CMV and Epstein-Barr virus appeared linked to several top co-occurrence clusters.

Worth noting for this clone: No cognate antigen has been identified for it. Per-base quality was not reported, and no clone a single base away is much larger than it.

The protocol used for the library was the immunoSEQ multiplex PCR assay. The multiplex PCR relied on a mix of 60 forward primers for TCR Vbeta segments and 13 reverse primers for TCR Jbeta segments. Amplification of the CDR3 region of rearranged TCR beta genes was performed with a multiplex PCR assay on genomic DNA. The amplified TCR beta libraries were sequenced on the Illumina HiSeq System as 87-base-pair reads. The published analysis was carried out like this. In a later analysis, some 80 million unique TCR beta chains were counted across the 690 or so repertoires, and some 10 million of these chains were shared by at least two donors. Raw reads were error-corrected and collapsed into unique sequences with a nearest-neighbor algorithm that merged closely related sequences to remove PCR and sequencing errors. Alignment of CDR3 sequences to IMGT reference sequences was used to assign V, D and J gene segments. Each retained sequence needed at least a six-nucleotide match to both a V gene segment and a J gene segment. Rearrangements were classified as productive when the CDR3 lacked stop codons and remained in frame with V and J, and all other rearrangements were classified as non-productive. CDR3 was defined according to IMGT convention as the region running from the second conserved V-encoded cysteine to the conserved J-encoded phenylalanine. The earlier analysis of about 620 of the donors excluded sequences that lacked an unambiguous match to a single V gene segment. In an earlier analysis of some 590 of the donors, a V segment was called functional when productive rearrangements were above 56.7%, and segregating when the standard deviation between donors exceeded 5%. To diagnose cytomegalovirus status from the catalog of TCR beta chain sequences, a statistical classification framework was built. In a later analysis, V and J genes were assigned by comparing TCR nucleotide sequences against IMGT/GENE-DB human TR gene sequences. A later analysis assigned CDR3 sequences and most-parsimonious VDJ recombination scenarios with the TCRdist pipeline. A later analysis defined each TCR beta chain by its CDR3 amino acid sequence plus V-gene family, and excluded reads lacking a unique V-gene family. As a way to deal with suspected cross-contamination and a sequencing artifact, a later analysis dropped 450 to 700 nucleotide sequences that were highly shared and had low generation probability. In a later analysis, a clonal expansion index for each public chain was calculated from normalized within-repertoire ranks of inferred template counts. A later analysis computed generation probabilities with a VDJ recombination model fitted to out-of-frame rearrangements, and checked the results against IGoR. In a later analysis, hypergeometric tests were used to score TCR-TCR, TCR-HLA and TCR-CMV co-occurrence, with a repertoire-size bias correction applied to TCR pairs. To estimate false discovery rates, a later analysis permuted the HLA or CMV assignments 20 times. In a later analysis, co-occurring TCRs were grouped using DBSCAN, and TCRdist sequence similarity was added for clustering within HLA-allele-positive subsets. Co-occurrence clustering excluded repertoires with fewer than 30,000 or more than 120,000 public chains, plus five with anomalous nucleotide sharing. Held by TCRdb, this immuneACCESS table contains in-frame sequences only and omits some clones. Under half of the omission traces to an unresolved V gene where checked; the cause of the rest is unknown. V and J calls and clone size follow that table, whereas D and trimming were derived from the DNA. The sample includes 150,000 to 200,000 clones, with roughly 75% observed a single time. The ten largest clones represent 5% to 7% of the sample.

In total, approximately 690 healthy bone marrow donors made up the cohort. Cohort members were all nominally healthy when sampled, although unrecorded immune exposures were likely present. The donor was CMV seronegative and was included in the group of about 400 seronegative cohort members. Each donor provided a peripheral blood sample, and peripheral blood mononuclear cells were used for TCR beta sequencing. The Qiagen DNeasy Blood Extraction Kit was used to extract genomic DNA from the blood cell samples. The receptor's source is a man in his forties or fifties in good health and CMV-seronegative. Input material: PBMCs.

This receptor has the CDR3 CAISEGTGFYNEQFF. The sequenced DNA: TGTGCCATCAGTGAAGGGACAGGGTTTTACAATGAGCAGTTCTTC. The sequence is built from TRBV10-3 and TRBJ2-1, with 9 central nucleotides matching TRBD1. CDR1 is given as ENHRY and CDR2 as SYGVKD, both from the germline V gene. Including the terminal cysteine and phenylalanine, the CDR3 comprises 15 residues. Left in the record is the CDR3 DNA by itself, 45 bases read in frame from the first base. V has 3 bases trimmed and J has 4 bases trimmed; junction bases matching no gene number 4.